These T cell receptor beta chains were read from a single sample in a study of cytomegalovirus exposure and HLA in healthy donors. Here immunoSEQ multiplex PCR was the method, and the copy in TCRdb shows in-frame clones only, minus some. Of 140,000 to 150,000 clones in the sample, 75% were seen once. The specimen sequenced was PBMCs. All receptors derive from a man aged 30-40 years in good health and CMV-seronegative. The CDR3 runs from the conserved cysteine through the conserved F or W. Fields, in order: clone size, V gene, J gene, CDR3 protein. Some rows mark clone size as missing; the rest say once, few, many or name a class of expanded clone.

clone size: NA; V gene: TRBV4-1; J gene: TRBJ1-1; CDR3 protein: CASSQDARPEAFF
clone size: NA; V gene: TRBV2; J gene: NA; CDR3 protein: CASSRGRTGGDYEQYF
clone size: NA; V gene: TRBV7-8; J gene: TRBJ1-2; CDR3 protein: CASSLAPAGRHGYTF
clone size: NA; V gene: TRBV4-1; J gene: TRBJ1-1; CDR3 protein: CASSPTGTGVNAFF
clone size: few; V gene: TRBV6-5; J gene: TRBJ1-1; CDR3 protein: CASSPGTGGTEAFF
clone size: NA; V gene: TRBV11-3; J gene: TRBJ2-2; CDR3 protein: CASSLGRGAGELFF
clone size: NA; V gene: TRBV28; J gene: TRBJ2-1; CDR3 protein: CASMLAGGYNEQFF
clone size: NA; V gene: TRBV27; J gene: TRBJ2-7; CDR3 protein: CASSLGGAIYEQYF
clone size: NA; V gene: TRBV27; J gene: TRBJ1-1; CDR3 protein: CASRTGDREAFF
clone size: NA; V gene: TRBV28; J gene: TRBJ2-7; CDR3 protein: CASRPPDSGSEQYF
clone size: few; V gene: TRBV14; J gene: TRBJ1-6; CDR3 protein: CASSQLNSPLHF
clone size: NA; V gene: TRBV30; J gene: TRBJ1-2; CDR3 protein: CAWSGGQGAYGYTF
clone size: NA; V gene: TRBV7-6; J gene: TRBJ2-7; CDR3 protein: CASSLARGLAGPYEQYF
clone size: NA; V gene: TRBV19; J gene: TRBJ2-2; CDR3 protein: CASSIVGAGESGELFF
clone size: few; V gene: TRBV2; J gene: TRBJ2-3; CDR3 protein: CAITGSTDTQYF
clone size: NA; V gene: TRBV7-2; J gene: TRBJ2-3; CDR3 protein: CASSLRGGGTDTQYF
clone size: NA; V gene: TRBV6-5; J gene: TRBJ2-3; CDR3 protein: CASSPGTRRTDTQYF
clone size: NA; V gene: TRBV4-1; J gene: TRBJ2-2; CDR3 protein: CASSQQRGRPTGELFF
clone size: few; V gene: TRBV25-1; J gene: TRBJ1-4; CDR3 protein: CASSELAGVKLFF
clone size: NA; V gene: TRBV6-5; J gene: TRBJ2-7; CDR3 protein: CATGGGGGGYEQYF
clone size: NA; V gene: TRBV5-1; J gene: TRBJ2-3; CDR3 protein: CASSWGTSGDTDTQYF
clone size: NA; V gene: TRBV5-4; J gene: TRBJ2-5; CDR3 protein: CASSLLLAGEKETQYF
clone size: few; V gene: TRBV2; J gene: TRBJ1-2; CDR3 protein: CASSISTIGGYGYTF
clone size: NA; V gene: TRBV7-9; J gene: TRBJ2-7; CDR3 protein: CASIHAAGGTYEQYF
clone size: once; V gene: TRBV20-1; J gene: TRBJ2-7; CDR3 protein: CSAQFYEQYF
clone size: NA; V gene: TRBV9; J gene: TRBJ1-2; CDR3 protein: CASSSSGYGYTF
clone size: few; V gene: TRBV7-3; J gene: TRBJ1-1; CDR3 protein: CASSSTGGNTEAFF
clone size: NA; V gene: TRBV7-8; J gene: TRBJ1-2; CDR3 protein: CASSLSGQGVPWGYTF
clone size: NA; V gene: TRBV15; J gene: TRBJ2-7; CDR3 protein: CATSEGLKYEQYF
clone size: NA; V gene: TRBV19; J gene: TRBJ1-5; CDR3 protein: CASRGSGRSNQPQHF
clone size: NA; V gene: TRBV11-2; J gene: TRBJ2-5; CDR3 protein: CASSLEYQETQYF
clone size: once; V gene: TRBV7-3; J gene: TRBJ1-2; CDR3 protein: CASSLGQGTADGYTF
clone size: NA; V gene: TRBV30; J gene: TRBJ1-1; CDR3 protein: CAWERPGLNTEAFF
clone size: NA; V gene: TRBV18; J gene: TRBJ1-1; CDR3 protein: CASSPGVGKNTEAFF
clone size: few; V gene: TRBV7-2; J gene: TRBJ1-3; CDR3 protein: CASSSSRTGGPGNTIYF
clone size: NA; V gene: TRBV2; J gene: TRBJ1-1; CDR3 protein: CASSSYDTNTEAFF
clone size: NA; V gene: TRBV14; J gene: TRBJ2-1; CDR3 protein: CASSHRPRTSGRTYNEQFF
clone size: NA; V gene: TRBV23-1; J gene: TRBJ2-7; CDR3 protein: CASSQSTPRFYEQYF
clone size: NA; V gene: TRBV6-1; J gene: TRBJ2-2; CDR3 protein: CASSWSSGGTGELFF
clone size: once; V gene: TRBV7-3; J gene: TRBJ2-5; CDR3 protein: CASTPGGAQETQYF
clone size: few; V gene: TRBV25-1; J gene: TRBJ1-4; CDR3 protein: CASSDGEDSTNEKLFF
clone size: NA; V gene: TRBV28; J gene: TRBJ1-2; CDR3 protein: CASSSYRGGYTF
clone size: few; V gene: TRBV2; J gene: TRBJ1-5; CDR3 protein: CASTQVEGQPQHF
clone size: many; V gene: TRBV27; J gene: TRBJ2-1; CDR3 protein: CASSPLGVRSYNEQFF
clone size: once; V gene: TRBV25-1; J gene: TRBJ2-7; CDR3 protein: CASSEGQGAYEQYF
clone size: NA; V gene: TRBV19; J gene: TRBJ2-1; CDR3 protein: CASSSHIAVNEQFF
clone size: NA; V gene: TRBV7-9; J gene: TRBJ2-1; CDR3 protein: CASSSGGGQGGNEQFF
clone size: NA; V gene: TRBV10-3; J gene: TRBJ1-5; CDR3 protein: CAGGESNQPQHF
clone size: NA; V gene: TRBV27; J gene: TRBJ2-7; CDR3 protein: CASRWGGGVEGQYF
clone size: NA; V gene: TRBV18; J gene: TRBJ2-5; CDR3 protein: CASSPREGTQETQYF
clone size: NA; V gene: TRBV5-1; J gene: TRBJ2-5; CDR3 protein: CASSLAVAGGLQETQYF
clone size: NA; V gene: TRBV20-1; J gene: NA; CDR3 protein: CSAHDRNEQYF
clone size: NA; V gene: TRBV7-8; J gene: TRBJ2-1; CDR3 protein: CASSLKGGRVNEQFF
clone size: NA; V gene: TRBV2; J gene: NA; CDR3 protein: CASSEDSSSYEQYF
clone size: NA; V gene: TRBV2; J gene: TRBJ2-7; CDR3 protein: CASSDRNYEQYF
clone size: NA; V gene: TRBV6-1; J gene: TRBJ2-1; CDR3 protein: CASSEYASAGVHNEQFF
clone size: NA; V gene: TRBV11-2; J gene: TRBJ2-7; CDR3 protein: CASSSRTSGIYEQYF
clone size: once; V gene: TRBV29-1; J gene: TRBJ2-3; CDR3 protein: CSVDIDGGLAGAKSTDTQYF